The clone carrying this TCR beta chain was observed a handful of times. Preparation of the bulk TCR libraries relied on previously described methods and listed TCR primers. MiXCR, run by TCRdb on the PCR reads, gives a single entry per CDR3 protein. The sample has around 480,000 distinct CDR3 sequences, about 26% seen once. This sample is drawn from a study of molecular identifiers for immune sequencing clone quantification. Study background: Sequencing covered four of five parts into which replicate RNA from around 20,000 or 100,000 naive CD8 cells was split.

V lost 6 bases to trimming and J lost 8 bases; unmatched junction nucleotides: 9. This CDR3 is built from 14 residues. CDR1 is MNHEY, CDR2 SVGAGI, per germline. Each library that profiled naive CD8 cells came from approximately 20,000 to 1,000,000 sorted cells with 10%, 30% or 50% RNA. Sorting captured naive CD8 T cells as CD8+CD4-CCR7+CD45RA+. The chain employs TRBV6-5 and TRBJ2-1; 8 bases map to TRBD1. The source is a human donor in good health. Some libraries in this study had Jurkat cell RNA spiked in. The sequencing sample was made of naive CD8+ T cells from blood, with Jurkat cell RNA spiked in. Documented subset: FACS-sorted CD8+CD4-CCR7+CD45RA+ naive T cells. In DNA, the CDR3 is TGTGCCAGCAGCCACTCCGGGACAGGAGATGAGCAGTTCTTC. This codes for CASSHSGTGDEQFF.